The next 25 T cell receptor beta chains were all read from a single sample in a study of cytomegalovirus exposure and HLA in healthy donors. The PCR used 60 Vbeta and 13 Jbeta primers. Only in-frame clones appear in the TCRdb table, and some are missing; sequencing was by immunoSEQ multiplex PCR. Of 85,000 to 130,000 clones listed, around 71% are singletons. Sequencing was carried out using PBMCs. These receptors all come from a boy between 10 and 17 years old in good health and CMV-seronegative.

This clone was recorded once. The chain carries TRBV4-3 and TRBJ2-5; a weak D match, TRBD2 (5 bases). In germline, CDR1 is LGHNA, CDR2 YSLEER. This CDR3 has 16 residues. V lost 0 bases, J lost 2 bases, and 13 bases lay in between. The CDR3 loop is CASSQDPGWGQETQYF. Written as DNA, the CDR3 is TGCGCCAGCAGCCAAGACCCGGGATGGGGTCAAGAGACCCAGTACTTC.

The gene calls are TRBV7-9 and TRBJ2-2; 8 nucleotides agree with TRBD1. The length of the CDR3 is 16 residues. V trimming: 6 bases; J trimming: 6 bases; junction bases outside the gene matches: 12. CDR1 is SEHNR and CDR2 is FQNEAQ in the germline V gene (reference sequence). The CDR3 DNA follows: TGTGCCAGCAGGGACCGGGACAGGTTAAACCCCGGGGAGCTGTTTTTT. This encodes CASRDRDRLNPGELFF. Drawing the rest from reference TRBV7-9 and TRBJ2-2, the complete variable domain is DTGVSQNPRHKITKRGQNVTFRCDPISEHNRLYWYRQTLGQGPEFLTYFQNEAQLEKSRLLSDRFSAERPKGSFSTLEIQRTEQGDSAMYLCASRDRDRLNPGELFFGEGSRLTVL.

This clone was seen only once. The V call is TRBV5-6, the J call TRBJ1-1, with 11 bases matching TRBD1. There are 14 residues in the CDR3. V lost 2 bases to trimming and J lost 11 bases; unmatched junction nucleotides: 8. CDR1 is SGHDT, CDR2 YYEEEE, per germline. The CDR3, as DNA: TGTGCCAGCAGCTTACCGGGACAGGGGGTGAGGGCTTTCTTT. This gives the protein CASSLPGQGVRAFF.

The chain carries TRBV5-6 and TRBJ2-3; 10 nucleotides match TRBD1. This CDR3 contains 15 residues. Germline V gene data show CDR1 as SGHDT and CDR2 as YYEEEE. Trimming took 4 bases from V and 3 from J; bases not matched to a gene: 5. The chain's CDR3 is CASSATGGGTDTQYF. The DNA of the CDR3 is TGTGCCAGCAGCGCGACAGGGGGCGGAACAGATACGCAGTATTTT.

The V gene is TRBV6-4, the J gene TRBJ2-1; TRBD2 might be the D (5 bases). The V end was cut by 0 bases, the J end by 3 bases, with 9 bases between. Per germline, CDR1 MRHNA and CDR2 SNTAGT. This CDR3 has 15 residues. CDR3: CASSDSAESYNEQFF. The CDR3 DNA reads TGTGCCAGCAGTGACTCAGCGGAGAGCTACAATGAGCAGTTCTTC.

This clone was observed a handful of times. The J gene is TRBJ2-1, the V gene TRBV6-1; D not resolved. CDR1 is MNHNS and CDR2 is SASEGT in the germline V gene. V was clipped by 6 bases and J by 1 base, with 10 bases between them. The CDR3 totals 14 residues. The CDR3 reads CASSLVRSYNEQFF. The CDR3 bases are TGTGCCAGCAGCCTAGTCCGGTCCTACAATGAGCAGTTCTTC.

The rearrangement joins TRBV6-5 to TRBJ2-1, with D maybe TRBD2 (5 bases). The V gene's germline CDR1 is MNHEY and CDR2 SVGAGI. The CDR3 length is 14 residues. Deletions cut 0 bases from V and 4 bases from J, with 7 bases between. The CDR3 here is CASSYSDFYNEQFF. The CDR3 DNA sequence: TGTGCCAGCAGTTACTCGGACTTTTACAATGAGCAGTTCTTC.

This clone was counted between two and nine times. The CDR3 loop reads CASSEVGTSNTGELFF. In DNA, the CDR3 is TGTGCCAGCAGTGAGGTCGGGACTTCTAACACCGGGGAGCTGTTTTTT. V and J are TRBV2 and TRBJ2-2, with D perhaps matching TRBD2 (6 bases). The CDR3 loop spans 16 amino acids. The V end lost 3 bases, the J end lost 2 bases, and 13 bases lay between the germline ends. Germline-derived CDR1 and CDR2 are SNHLY and FYNNEI.

Here the CDR3 DNA reads TGTGCCAGCAGCTGGGGGGGTTTCTCTGGGGCCAACGTCCTGACTTTC. Translating gives CASSWGGFSGANVLTF. The J gene is TRBJ2-6, the V gene TRBV9; TRBD2 agrees at 7 bases. CDR3 length: 16 residues. V dropped 4 bases and J dropped 0; count of bases not matched to a gene: 4. CDR1 and CDR2 (germline): SGDLS, YYNGEE.

The genes are TRBV30 and TRBJ1-2, with 9 nucleotides matching TRBD1. CDR3 size: 14 residues. J lost 5 bases, V lost 6 bases, and 10 bases had no gene match. Germline V lookup: CDR1 GTSNPN, CDR2 SVGIG (reference sequence). The CDR3 nucleotides read TGTGCCTGTCTCACAGGGGGCGCGGGGTATGGCTACACCTTC. Its translation is CACLTGGAGYGYTF.

The rearrangement links TRBV28 to TRBJ1-1; 9 nucleotides align to TRBD1. Germline V gives CDR1 MDHEN, CDR2 SYDVKM. CDR3 length: 15 amino acids. V gave up 6 bases and J gave up 4 bases; unmatched junction bases: 9. The CDR3 DNA reads as TGTGCCAGCAGCCCTACAGGGGGCGCAGGCACTGAAGCTTTCTTT. This gives the protein CASSPTGGAGTEAFF. The full variable domain, in which reference TRBV28 and TRBJ1-1 provide the parts outside the CDR3, is DVKVTQSSRYLVKRTGEKVFLECVQDMDHENMFWYRQDPGLGLRLIYFSYDVKMKEKGDIPEGYSVSREKKERFSLILESASTNQTSMYLCASSPTGGAGTEAFFGQGTRLTVV.

The gene calls are TRBV7-7 and TRBJ1-4; 7 nucleotides match TRBD1. Germline V gene lookup returns CDR1 SSHAT and CDR2 FNYEAQ (reference sequence). This CDR3 region has 15 residues. The V gene end was trimmed by 5 bases and the J gene end by 4 bases; junction bases not matched to a gene: 7. The CDR3 region is CASSQTGKGNEKLFF. The CDR3 bases are TGTGCCAGCAGCCAGACAGGGAAGGGTAATGAAAAACTGTTTTTT.

The chain combines TRBV7-2 with TRBJ1-1, with D perhaps matching TRBD1 (5 bases). This CDR3 has 14 residues. Trimming removed 1 base from V and 10 bases from J, with 16 bases in between. The V gene's germline CDR1 is SGHTA and CDR2 FQGNSA. Here the CDR3 reads CASSLVGGASRAFF. The DNA of the CDR3 is TGTGCCAGCAGCTTAGTTGGTGGGGCGAGTAGAGCTTTCTTT. Variable domain in full (rest from reference TRBV7-2 and TRBJ1-1): GAGVSQSPSNKVTEKGKDVELRCDPISGHTALYWYRQSLGQGLEFLIYFQGNSAPDKSGLPSDRFSAERTGGSVSTLTIQRTQQEDSAVYLCASSLVGGASRAFFGQGTRLTVV.

This chain joins TRBV5-1 and TRBJ2-7; D is unresolved. The germline CDR1 and CDR2 sequences are SGHRS and YFSETQ. The CDR3 runs to 14 residues. V lost 2 bases and J 5 bases, leaving 14 bases between the germline ends. DNA for the CDR3: TGCGCCAGCAGCTTTGGCGAGGCGGTCGACGAGCAGTACTTC. Its translation is CASSFGEAVDEQYF.

CDR3 coding DNA: TGTGCCAGCAGACCAGGGCGCAATCAGCCCCAGCATTTT. Translation: CASRPGRNQPQHF. The chain has TRBV27 and TRBJ1-5; weak D call: TRBD1 (5 bases). CDR1 MNHEY and CDR2 SMNVEV come from the germline V gene (reference sequence). V lost 6 bases, J lost 2 bases, and 8 bases lay in between. This CDR3 comprises 13 residues.

The chain carries TRBV7-9 and TRBJ1-3, with D hard to call. Per germline, CDR1 SEHNR and CDR2 FQNEAQ (reference sequence). Deletions cut 5 bases from V and 4 bases from J, with 9 bases between. CDR3 length equals 13 residues. For the CDR3, the DNA is TGTGCCAGCAGCAAAGCGGCAGGAAACACCATATATTTT. It translates to CASSKAAGNTIYF.

V gene TRBV7-6 combines with J gene TRBJ1-5, with D tentatively TRBD1 (6 bases). The germline V gene encodes CDR1 SGHVS and CDR2 FNYEAQ. The CDR3 is 16 residues long. The V end lost 2 bases, the J end lost 0 bases, and 11 bases lay between the germline ends. The CDR3 region has the DNA TGTGCCAGCAGCTTATTGGACAGCTATAGCAATCAGCCCCAGCATTTT. It encodes CASSLLDSYSNQPQHF.

J is TRBJ2-7 and V is TRBV27; TRBD1 agrees at 8 bases. With V trimmed by 8 bases and J by 3 bases, 9 bases remained unmatched. The CDR3 consists of 14 residues. CDR1 MNHEY and CDR2 SMNVEV come from the germline V gene (reference sequence). DNA of the CDR3: TGTGCCAGCGCCAGAACAGGGGGGCACTACGAGCAGTACTTC. Translated, it gives CASARTGGHYEQYF.

This chain joins TRBV4-1 and TRBJ1-4; perhaps TRBD1 as D (6 bases). CDR3 size: 13 residues. With 2 bases removed from V and 8 bases from J, the gap between germline ends came to 9 bases. CDR1 is MGHRA, CDR2 YSYEKL, per germline. The CDR3 sequence: CASSQTTGEKLFF. The CDR3 nucleotides are TGCGCCAGCAGCCAAACAACAGGGGAAAAACTGTTTTTT.

This sequence joins TRBV7-8 and TRBJ1-6; D is possibly TRBD1 (5 bases). Between the trimmed V and J ends, which lost 1 base and 10 bases, there was a span of 11 bases. Germline-derived CDR1 and CDR2 are SGHVS and FQNEAQ. The CDR3 covers 14 residues. The CDR3: CASSLGQGRSPLHF. In DNA, the CDR3 is TGTGCCAGCAGCTTAGGGCAGGGTCGATCACCCCTCCACTTT.

The chain uses TRBV30 and TRBJ2-2; D not certain. There are 13 residues in the CDR3. V shed 1 base and J shed 4 bases, with 7 bases lying between them. CDR1 GTSNPN and CDR2 SVGIG come from the germline V gene (reference sequence). The CDR3 sequence is CAWSELPTGELFF. The CDR3 nucleotides are TGTGCCTGGAGTGAACTCCCCACCGGGGAGCTGTTTTTT.

This chain uses TRBV2 with TRBJ1-2; 8 nucleotides line up with TRBD1. This CDR3 spans 13 amino acids. The germline V gene has CDR1 SNHLY and CDR2 FYNNEI. After removal of 6 bases from V and 6 bases from J, the junction contained 6 bases not matched to a gene. The CDR3, as DNA: TGTGCCAGCAGACTCAGGGGGCAGGATGGCTACACCTTC. Amino acid sequence: CASRLRGQDGYTF.

This clone was seen only a few times. V is TRBV6-1 and J is TRBJ1-5, with D perhaps TRBD1 (6 bases). The germline gives CDR1 MNHNS, CDR2 SASEGT. Trimming cost V 1 base and J 2 bases, with 6 bases left between them. The CDR3 is made up of 14 amino acids. The CDR3 region is CASSEGQGNQPQHF. The CDR3 bases are TGTGCCAGCAGTGAAGGACAGGGCAATCAGCCCCAGCATTTT.

This clone has a single count. The identical CDR3 is also encoded by other nucleotide sequences in the sample. This chain connects TRBV9 to TRBJ1-2, with 9 bases lining up with TRBD1. The CDR3 has 14 amino acids. V gave up 4 bases and J gave up 6 bases; unmatched junction bases: 7. Germline V gene sequence: CDR1 SGDLS, CDR2 YYNGEE. The CDR3 here is CASSPGTGSHGYTF. The CDR3 coding sequence is TGTGCCAGCAGCCCCGGGACAGGGAGCCATGGCTACACCTTC. Combining the CDR3 with reference TRBV9 and TRBJ1-2 gives the whole variable domain DSGVTQTPKHLITATGQRVTLRCSPRSGDLSVYWYQQSLDQGLQFLIQYYNGEERAKGNILERFSAQQFPDLHSELNLSSLELGDSALYFCASSPGTGSHGYTFGSGTRLTVV.

This clone was detected a few times. The chain uses TRBV30 and TRBJ1-4, with D unresolved. V dropped 0 bases and J dropped 5 bases, with 7 bases sitting between them. CDR1 and CDR2 (germline): GTSNPN, SVGIG (reference sequence). The CDR3 totals 13 residues. The CDR3 region is CAWSVFMNEKLFF. The CDR3 region has the DNA TGTGCCTGGAGTGTTTTTATGAATGAAAAACTGTTTTTT.